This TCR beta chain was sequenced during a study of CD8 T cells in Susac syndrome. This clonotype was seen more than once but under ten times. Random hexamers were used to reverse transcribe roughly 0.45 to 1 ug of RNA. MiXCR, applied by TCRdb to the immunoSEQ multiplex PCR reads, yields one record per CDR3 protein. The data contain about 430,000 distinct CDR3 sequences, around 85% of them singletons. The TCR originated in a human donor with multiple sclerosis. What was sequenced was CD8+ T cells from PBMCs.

The CDR3 protein is CASSPWTGPNEQFF. As DNA, the CDR3 is TGTGCCAGCAGTCCGTGGACAGGTCCCAATGAGCAGTTCTTC. V and J are TRBV27 and TRBJ2-1; 7 bases line up with TRBD1. Germline CDR1 and CDR2: MNHEY and SMNVEV (reference sequence). V was clipped by 5 bases and J by 6 bases; unmatched bases: 7. The CDR3 extends over 14 amino acids.